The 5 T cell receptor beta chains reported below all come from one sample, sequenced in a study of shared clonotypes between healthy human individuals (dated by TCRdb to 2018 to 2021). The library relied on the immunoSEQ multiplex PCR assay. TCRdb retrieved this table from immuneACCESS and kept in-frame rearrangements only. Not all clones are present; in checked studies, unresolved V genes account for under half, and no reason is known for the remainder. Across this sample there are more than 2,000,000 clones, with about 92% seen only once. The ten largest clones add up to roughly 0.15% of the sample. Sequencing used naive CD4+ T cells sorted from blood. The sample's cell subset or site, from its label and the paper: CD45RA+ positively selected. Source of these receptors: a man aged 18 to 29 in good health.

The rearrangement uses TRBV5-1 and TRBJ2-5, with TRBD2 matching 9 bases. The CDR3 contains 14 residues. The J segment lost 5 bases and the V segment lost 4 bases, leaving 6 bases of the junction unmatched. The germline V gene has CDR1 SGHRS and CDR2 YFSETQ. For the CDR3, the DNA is TGCGCCAGCAGCGCGGGGACTAGCAGGGAGACCCAGTACTTC. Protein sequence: CASSAGTSRETQYF.

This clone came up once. The CDR3 sequence: CASSFRGSPLHF. DNA for the CDR3: TGTGCCAGCAGCTTCAGGGGATCACCCCTCCACTTT. The V and J genes are TRBV6-5 and TRBJ1-6; tentatively, D is TRBD1 (6 bases). The CDR3 contains 12 residues. Trimming cost V 6 bases and J 10 bases, with 10 bases left between them. From germline, CDR1 is MNHEY and CDR2 SVGAGI.

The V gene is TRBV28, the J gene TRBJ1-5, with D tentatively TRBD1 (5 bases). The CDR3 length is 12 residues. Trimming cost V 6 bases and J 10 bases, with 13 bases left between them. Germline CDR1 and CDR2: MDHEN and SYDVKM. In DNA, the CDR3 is TGTGCCAGCAGCCTTCGGGGGAACCCCCAGCATTTT. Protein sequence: CASSLRGNPQHF.

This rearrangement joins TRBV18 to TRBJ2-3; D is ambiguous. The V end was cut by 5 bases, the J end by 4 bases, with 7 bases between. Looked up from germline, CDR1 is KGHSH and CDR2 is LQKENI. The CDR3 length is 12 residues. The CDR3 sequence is CASSGQADTQYF. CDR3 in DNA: TGTGCCAGCTCAGGTCAGGCAGATACGCAGTATTTT.

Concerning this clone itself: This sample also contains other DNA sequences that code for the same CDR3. DNA for the CDR3: TGTGCCAGCAGTTACTCCGGGGGCGCGGGCTATGGCTACACCTTC. Residues: CASSYSGGAGYGYTF. The chain uses TRBV6-5 and TRBJ1-2, with TRBD1 as a possible D gene (6 bases). Deletions cut 0 bases from V and 4 bases from J, with 12 bases between. Germline CDR1 and CDR2: MNHEY and SVGAGI. The CDR3 has 15 residues.